The 26 T cell receptor beta chains presented below share a single source sample, sequenced in a study of blood T cell repertoires in COVID-19. TCRdb's copy holds only in-frame clones and misses some; the assay was immunoSEQ multiplex PCR. The repertoire holds 150,000 to 200,000 clones, with around 82% as singletons. The specimen sequenced was peripheral blood. These receptors all stem from a man aged 55 to 70 with active or convalescent COVID-19.

The chain has TRBV7-9 and TRBJ2-2, with D maybe TRBD2 (6 bases). Germline V CDR1 and CDR2: SEHNR, FQNEAQ (reference sequence). V was clipped by 2 bases and J by 4 bases, with 8 bases between them. The CDR3 length is 14 residues. The CDR3, as DNA: TGTGCCAGCAGCTTACTAGCGCGCACCGGGGAGCTGTTTTTT. Protein sequence: CASSLLARTGELFF.

V and J are TRBV5-1 and TRBJ2-2; D is ambiguous. V gave up 7 bases and J gave up 7 bases, with 11 bases separating them. Germline V gene lookup returns CDR1 SGHRS and CDR2 YFSETQ. The CDR3 extends over 12 amino acids. CDR3 DNA: TGCGCCAGCTACAATTCGGGCGGGGAGCTGTTTTTT. The encoded protein is CASYNSGGELFF.

The rearrangement uses TRBV29-1 and TRBJ2-2; 9 bases map to TRBD1. CDR1 and CDR2 (germline): SQVTM, ANQGSEA. Germline trimming cut 7 bases from V and 2 bases from J; bases unmatched to any gene: 2. The CDR3 has 13 residues. The CDR3 DNA sequence: TGCAGCGCGGGACAGGGAAACACCGGGGAGCTGTTTTTT. Amino acids: CSAGQGNTGELFF.

This clone has only one observation. The V and J genes are TRBV19 and TRBJ1-2, with TRBD1 identical over 9 bases. The ends lost 4 bases at V and 4 bases at J; junction bases unmatched: 10. This CDR3 spans 16 amino acids. The germline V gene has CDR1 LNHDA and CDR2 SQIVND (reference sequence). The CDR3 loop reads CASSTNIPTGGYGYTF. The CDR3 bases are TGTGCCAGTAGTACAAACATCCCGACAGGGGGCTATGGCTACACCTTC.

The chain employs TRBV5-1 and TRBJ2-3; tentative D call: TRBD2 (6 bases). The CDR3 runs 16 residues. CDR1 and CDR2 (germline): SGHRS, YFSETQ. The V end was cut by 4 bases, the J end by 1 base, with 16 bases between. CDR3 in amino acids: CASSPLGLGGTDTQYF. CDR3 in DNA: TGCGCCAGCAGCCCCCTGGGACTGGGCGGCACAGATACGCAGTATTTT.

The J gene is TRBJ2-3, the V gene TRBV7-3, with 7 nucleotides matching TRBD1. Looked up from germline, CDR1 is SGHTA and CDR2 is FQGTGA. The V and J ends lost 3 bases and 1 base, in that order; junction bases with no gene match: 4. The CDR3 runs 15 residues. CDR3 sequence: CASSFSGTGTDTQYF. CDR3 coding DNA: TGTGCCAGCAGCTTTAGTGGGACAGGCACAGATACGCAGTATTTT.

The chain recombines TRBV28 with TRBJ2-7, with a weak D call TRBD1 (6 bases). Trimming pared 2 bases from V and 5 bases from J, leaving 10 bases between. The CDR3 extends over 13 amino acids. The germline V gene has CDR1 MDHEN and CDR2 SYDVKM. CDR3 residues: CASSLTGPHEQYF. CDR3 nucleotide sequence: TGTGCCAGCAGTTTAACAGGGCCCCACGAGCAGTACTTC.

This sequence joins TRBV7-7 and TRBJ2-3; D uncertain. The CDR3 runs 14 residues. Deletions cut 5 bases from V and 1 base from J, with 10 bases between. Germline-derived CDR1 and CDR2 are SSHAT and FNYEAQ (reference sequence). CDR3 nucleotide sequence: TGTGCCAGCAGCCCCCGGCAGGGCACAGATACGCAGTATTTT. This codes for CASSPRQGTDTQYF.

CDR3: CASSSTGGYEKLFF. CDR3 DNA: TGTGCCAGCAGTTCGACAGGGGGGTATGAAAAACTGTTTTTT. This rearrangement joins TRBV6-6 to TRBJ1-4, with 9 bases matching TRBD1. Looked up from germline, CDR1 is MNHNY and CDR2 is SVGAGI (reference sequence). V lost 4 bases, J lost 6 bases, and 3 bases stayed unmatched. This CDR3 has 14 residues.

The chain recombines TRBV28 with TRBJ1-1; TRBD1 matches 10 bases. The CDR3 has 19 amino acids. Germline CDR1 and CDR2: MDHEN and SYDVKM. Trimming took 3 bases from V and 1 from J; bases not matched to a gene: 14. CDR3 in amino acids: CASSLVRVSGTGENTEAFF. The CDR3 DNA follows: TGTGCCAGCAGTTTGGTCCGAGTTTCCGGGACAGGGGAGAACACTGAAGCTTTCTTT.

V is TRBV15 and J is TRBJ1-2, with 7 bases that match TRBD1. The trim removed 0 bases at V and 4 bases at J, leaving 8 bases unmatched. This CDR3 is built from 16 residues. Germline assignment: CDR1 LNHNV and CDR2 YYDKDF (reference sequence). CDR3 sequence: CATSRDRPGGSYGYTF. The CDR3 bases are TGTGCCACCAGCAGAGATCGGCCAGGGGGTTCCTATGGCTACACCTTC.

The chain joins TRBV2 to TRBJ2-7; the D gene is possibly TRBD1 (6 bases). This CDR3 is built from 15 residues. V lost 6 bases and J lost 3, with 18 bases in between. Germline V gene lookup returns CDR1 SNHLY and CDR2 FYNNEI. The CDR3 loop reads CASRDGTRKDYEQYF. In nucleotides, the CDR3 is TGTGCCAGCAGAGATGGGACACGCAAGGACTACGAGCAGTACTTC.

This clone was picked up a small number of times. The chain carries TRBV28 and TRBJ2-1, with 9 bases matching TRBD2. This CDR3 contains 15 residues. CDR1 and CDR2 from the germline V gene are MDHEN and SYDVKM. V was clipped by 2 bases and J by 10 bases; unmatched bases: 9. The CDR3 bases are TGTGCCAGCAGTTTAGGGGGGCTAGCGGGAAGAGAGCAGTTCTTC. This encodes CASSLGGLAGREQFF.

This clone was detected a few times. The rearrangement uses TRBV4-2 and TRBJ2-2; D is perhaps TRBD1 (6 bases). V was clipped by 0 bases and J by 0 bases, with 11 bases between them. The germline V gene has CDR1 LGHNA and CDR2 YNFKEQ. The length of the CDR3 is 17 residues. The CDR3 region has the DNA TGTGCCAGCAGCCAAGATAGTAACAGGGCGAACACCGGGGAGCTGTTTTTT. This encodes CASSQDSNRANTGELFF.

This rearrangement joins TRBV15 to TRBJ2-3; 7 bases fit TRBD2. Germline V CDR1 and CDR2: LNHNV, YYDKDF (reference sequence). This CDR3 comprises 16 residues. V shed 5 bases and J 1 base; nucleotides not matched to a gene: 9. CDR3 sequence reads: CATSGSLAGGTDTQYF. For the CDR3, the DNA is TGTGCCACCAGCGGGAGCCTCGCGGGGGGCACAGATACGCAGTATTTT.

The CDR3 DNA reads TGTGCCAGCAGCTTAGGGGCGGACAGGTCGAAGAACAATGAGCAGTTCTTC. Its protein product is CASSLGADRSKNNEQFF. V usage is TRBV27 and J usage is TRBJ2-1; 7 nucleotides line up with TRBD1. CDR1 is MNHEY and CDR2 is SMNVEV in the germline V gene (reference sequence). J was trimmed by 5 bases and V by 6 bases; bases with no gene match: 16. The CDR3 sequence is 17 residues long.

V is TRBV14 and J is TRBJ2-3; 7 nucleotides line up with TRBD2. The germline V gene has CDR1 SGHDN and CDR2 FVKESK. This CDR3 region has 15 residues. V trimming: 1 base; J trimming: 5 bases; junction bases outside the gene matches: 6. The CDR3 DNA follows: TGTGCCAGCAGCCAAGCGGGCTGGGGGGGAGATACGCAGTATTTT. It yields the protein CASSQAGWGGDTQYF.

The J gene is TRBJ2-3, the V gene TRBV5-1; perhaps TRBD1 as D (5 bases). Trimming shortened V by 5 bases and J by 1 base, and 11 bases separated the two germline ends. The length of the CDR3 is 14 residues. Looked up from germline, CDR1 is SGHRS and CDR2 is YFSETQ. As DNA, the CDR3 is TGCGCCAGCAGTTTGACAGCTGGCACAGATACGCAGTATTTT. Protein sequence: CASSLTAGTDTQYF.

V usage is TRBV10-1 and J usage is TRBJ2-1, with 8 bases aligning to TRBD2. This CDR3 is 15 amino acids long. Germline loops: CDR1 WNHNN, CDR2 SYGVQD (reference sequence). The trim removed 6 bases at V and 7 bases at J, leaving 11 bases unmatched. The CDR3 DNA is TGCGCCAGCAGCGCCGCCGGGACTAGTCTGAATGAGCAGTTCTTC. Protein product: CASSAAGTSLNEQFF.

This clone has just a few counts. The CDR3 loop is CASSQSIRDEQYF. As DNA, the CDR3 is TGCGCCAGCAGCCAAAGTATTAGAGACGAGCAGTACTTC. V is TRBV4-1 and J is TRBJ2-7, with D unresolved. The CDR3 consists of 13 residues. The germline gives CDR1 MGHRA, CDR2 YSYEKL. V gave up 2 bases and J gave up 5 bases, with 10 bases separating them.

V gene TRBV6-5 combines with J gene TRBJ2-5, with 9 bases matching TRBD1. The germline V gene encodes CDR1 MNHEY and CDR2 SVGAGI. The CDR3 contains 14 residues. V lost 5 bases to trimming and J lost 5 bases; unmatched junction nucleotides: 6. Written as DNA, the CDR3 is TGTGCCAGCAGTCCGATACAGGGGGCGGAGACCCAGTACTTC. Amino acid sequence: CASSPIQGAETQYF.

This clone was detected once. The chain uses TRBV5-1 and TRBJ2-1, with 10 positions matching TRBD2. The CDR3 has 17 residues. V shed 0 bases and J 0 bases; nucleotides not matched to a gene: 3. Germline loops: CDR1 SGHRS, CDR2 YFSETQ. CDR3 protein: CASSLAEREGSYNEQFF. CDR3 nucleotide sequence: TGCGCCAGCAGCTTGGCCGAGCGGGAGGGCTCCTACAATGAGCAGTTCTTC.

The CDR3 spells CASSSGQGNSGANVLTF. The CDR3 DNA reads TGTGCCAGCAGCTCGGGACAGGGAAACTCTGGGGCCAACGTCCTGACTTTC. The rearrangement uses TRBV7-2 and TRBJ2-6; 9 positions agree with TRBD1. V was pared by 4 bases and J by 0 bases, with 4 bases of the junction left unmatched. The CDR3 loop spans 17 amino acids. CDR1 and CDR2 from the germline V gene are SGHTA and FQGNSA.

The V and J genes are TRBV11-2 and TRBJ1-2, with 8 bases fitting TRBD1. Germline loops: CDR1 SGHAT, CDR2 FQNNGV. The CDR3 totals 19 residues. J gave up 3 bases and V 4 bases, and 19 bases lay outside the gene matches. The CDR3, as DNA: TGTGCCAGCAGCTCAAGAAAAGGACAGGGTGGACGTCTAGACTATGGCTACACCTTC. This translates into CASSSRKGQGGRLDYGYTF.

The gene calls are TRBV19 and TRBJ2-7; TRBD2 matches 11 bases. The CDR3 covers 14 residues. The V gene's germline CDR1 is LNHDA and CDR2 SQIVND (reference sequence). V shed 6 bases and J 6 bases; nucleotides not matched to a gene: 7. Here the CDR3 DNA reads TGTGCCAGTAGCCGACTAGCGGGGATGGTCGAGCAGTACTTC. Its protein is CASSRLAGMVEQYF.

This chain links TRBV7-6 with TRBJ2-3, with D possibly TRBD2 on 5 matching bases. Trimming pared 0 bases from V and 1 base from J, leaving 8 bases between. The CDR3 has 15 residues. Germline CDR1 and CDR2: SGHVS and FNYEAQ. CDR3 bases: TGTGCCAGCAGCTTAGCCCCACTAGGCACAGATACGCAGTATTTT. Translating it yields CASSLAPLGTDTQYF.